Listed below are T cell receptor beta chains from one sample, sequenced in a study of blood T cell repertoires in COVID-19. Repertoires were generated with immunoSEQ multiplex PCR, while TCRdb's copy carries only in-frame clones and drops some. The sample lists 300,000 or so clones, around nine tenths occurring once. Sequenced sample: peripheral blood. The source of these receptors is a man between 70 and 80 years old with acute or convalescent COVID-19. Each CDR3 is given with its conserved first and last residue. D genes are given only for firm matches. Size is stated for part of the rows, as once, few or many counts, or as a class when the clone is expanded.

v_call	d_call	j_call	clone_size	cdr3_nt	cdr3_aa
TRBV10-3	TRBD2	TRBJ2-1	.	TGTGCCATCAGTGTATCTAGCGGGAGGGCCGGTGAGCAGTTCTTC	CAISVSSGRAGEQFF
TRBV30	.	TRBJ2-1	once	TGTGCCTGGAGTCCCCACGGGGGGCTAAGCTCCTACAATGAGCAGTTCTTC	CAWSPHGGLSSYNEQFF
TRBV11-3	.	TRBJ2-1	.	TGTGCCAGCAGCAACCCAGGGTACAATGAGCAGTTCTTC	CASSNPGYNEQFF
TRBV19	.	TRBJ2-7	.	TGTGCCAGTAGTGTCTCTTCGGGGATCTACGAGCAGTACTTC	CASSVSSGIYEQYF
TRBV10-3	.	TRBJ1-2	.	TGTGCCATCAGTGAGTCTTTTTCGGGAGGGGGTAGCTCTATTGGCTACACCTTC	CAISESFSGGGSSIGYTF
TRBV7-2	TRBD1	TRBJ1-4	few	TGTGCCAGCAGCTCGTCACAGGGGGCGCCGGGAAAACTGTTTTTT	CASSSSQGAPGKLFF
TRBV5-1	TRBD1	TRBJ2-5	.	TGCGCCAGCAGCCTGGGACAGGGTTCAGAGACCCAGTACTTC	CASSLGQGSETQYF
TRBV5-1	TRBD1	TRBJ2-7	.	TGCGCCAGCAGCACGGGACAGGGTTTCCACGAGCAGTACTTC	CASSTGQGFHEQYF
TRBV3-1/TRBV3-2	.	TRBJ1-2	.	TGTGCCAGCAGCCAAGACAGTGCGGGGCCGGGAGGCTACACCTTC	CASSQDSAGPGGYTF
TRBV28	TRBD1	TRBJ1-2	once	TGTGCCAGCAGTTACAGGGGTAGCTACACCTTC	CASSYRGSYTF
TRBV29-1	TRBD2	TRBJ2-3	.	TGCAGCGTAGCGGGGAGAGATACGCAGTATTTT	CSVAGRDTQYF
TRBV3-1/TRBV3-2	.	TRBJ2-6	.	TGTGCCAGCAGCCTTACACGCTCTGGGGCCAACGTCCTGACTTTC	CASSLTRSGANVLTF
TRBV6-2/TRBV6-3	TRBD1	TRBJ1-6	.	TGTGCCAGCAGTCACGGACAGGCCCTCCACTTT	CASSHGQALHF
TRBV7-2	.	TRBJ2-7	.	TGTGCCAGCAGCTTGACGGGTGTTGGTGTCCACGAGCAGTACTTC	CASSLTGVGVHEQYF
TRBV24-1	TRBD1	TRBJ2-5	.	TGTGCCACCAGTGATTTTGCGACAGGGAAAGAGACCCAGTACTTC	CATSDFATGKETQYF
TRBV5-4	TRBD2	TRBJ2-1	.	TGTGCCAGCAGCTTGGGGGGACTAGCCGACAATGAGCAGTTCTTC	CASSLGGLADNEQFF